This passage covers 2 T cell receptor beta chains from one sample sequenced in a study of blood T cell repertoires in COVID-19. Sequencing used immunoSEQ multiplex PCR; TCRdb keeps in-frame clones, though not all of them. The data contain roughly 100,000 clones, around 84% of them singletons. Sequencing was done on a sample of peripheral blood. Receptor source: a man aged 50 to 60 with active or convalescent COVID-19.

V usage is TRBV2 and J usage is TRBJ1-1; possible D gene TRBD1, 6 bases. Germline V gene sequence: CDR1 SNHLY, CDR2 FYNNEI. Trimming took off 7 bases at V and 5 bases at J, with 23 bases between the two ends. The CDR3 has 16 residues. CDR3 DNA: TGTGCCAGCACCCCATTGGATGTAGGGGGTACTACTGAAGCTTTCTTT. Its protein is CASTPLDVGGTTEAFF. Together with reference TRBV2 and TRBJ1-1, the CDR3 gives the full variable domain: EPEVTQTPSHQVTQMGQEVILRCVPISNHLYFYWYRQILGQKVEFLVSFYNNEISEKSEIFDDQFSVERPDGSNFTLKIRSTKLEDSAMYFCASTPLDVGGTTEAFFGQGTRLTVV.

The rearrangement joins TRBV7-6 to TRBJ1-3; TRBD1 agrees at 9 bases. The CDR3 is 15 amino acids. Germline V gives CDR1 SGHVS, CDR2 FNYEAQ. J gave up 4 bases and V 5 bases, and 6 bases lay outside the gene matches. The CDR3 region is CASSDGTGPGNTIYF. CDR3 DNA: TGTGCCAGCAGCGACGGGACAGGGCCCGGAAACACCATATATTTT. The full variable domain, rest sourced from reference TRBV7-6 and TRBJ1-3, is GAGVSQSPRYKVTKRGQDVALRCDPISGHVSLYWYRQALGQGPEFLTYFNYEAQQDKSGLPNDRFSAERPEGSISTLTIQRTEQRDSAMYRCASSDGTGPGNTIYFGEGSWLTVV.